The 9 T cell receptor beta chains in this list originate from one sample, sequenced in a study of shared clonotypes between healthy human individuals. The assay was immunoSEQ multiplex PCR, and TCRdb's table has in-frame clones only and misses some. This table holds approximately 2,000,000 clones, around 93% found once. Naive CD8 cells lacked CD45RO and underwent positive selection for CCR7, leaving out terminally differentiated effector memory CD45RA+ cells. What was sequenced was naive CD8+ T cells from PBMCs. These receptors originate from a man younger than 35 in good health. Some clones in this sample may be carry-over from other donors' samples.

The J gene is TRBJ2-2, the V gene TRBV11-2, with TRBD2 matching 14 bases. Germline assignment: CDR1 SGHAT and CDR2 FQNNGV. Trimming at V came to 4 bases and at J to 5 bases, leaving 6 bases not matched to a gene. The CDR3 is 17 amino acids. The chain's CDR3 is CASSSGLAGGATGELFF. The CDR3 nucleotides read TGTGCCAGCAGCTCCGGACTAGCGGGAGGAGCGACCGGGGAGCTGTTTTTT. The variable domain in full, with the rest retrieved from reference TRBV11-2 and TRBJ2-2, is EAGVAQSPRYKIIEKRQSVAFWCNPISGHATLYWYQQILGQGPKLLIQFQNNGVVDDSQLPKDRFSAERLKGVDSTLKIQPAKLEDSAVYLCASSSGLAGGATGELFFGEGSRLTVL.

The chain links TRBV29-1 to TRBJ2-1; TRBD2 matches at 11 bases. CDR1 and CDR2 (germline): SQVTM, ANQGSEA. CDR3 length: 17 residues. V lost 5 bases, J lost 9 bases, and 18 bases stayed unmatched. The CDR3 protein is CSVLGLAGGLPLVEQFF. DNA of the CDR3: TGCAGCGTTTTGGGGCTAGCGGGAGGCCTGCCCTTGGTTGAGCAGTTCTTC.

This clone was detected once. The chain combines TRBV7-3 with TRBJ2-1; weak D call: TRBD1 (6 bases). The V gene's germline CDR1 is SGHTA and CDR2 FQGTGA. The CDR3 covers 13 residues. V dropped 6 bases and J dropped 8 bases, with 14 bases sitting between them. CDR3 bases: TGTGCCAGCAGGCAACAGGGTGATGATGAGCAGTTCTTC. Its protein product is CASRQQGDDEQFF.

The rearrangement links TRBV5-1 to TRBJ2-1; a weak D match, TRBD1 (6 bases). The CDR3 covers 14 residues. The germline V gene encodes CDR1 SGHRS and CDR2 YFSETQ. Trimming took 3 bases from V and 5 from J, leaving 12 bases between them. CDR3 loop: CASSWVDSNNEQFF. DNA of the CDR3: TGCGCCAGCAGCTGGGTGGACAGTAACAATGAGCAGTTCTTC. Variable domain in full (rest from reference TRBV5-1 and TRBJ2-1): KAGVTQTPRYLIKTRGQQVTLSCSPISGHRSVSWYQQTPGQGLQFLFEYFSETQRNKGNFPGRFSGRQFSNSRSEMNVSTLELGDSALYLCASSWVDSNNEQFFGPGTRLTVL.

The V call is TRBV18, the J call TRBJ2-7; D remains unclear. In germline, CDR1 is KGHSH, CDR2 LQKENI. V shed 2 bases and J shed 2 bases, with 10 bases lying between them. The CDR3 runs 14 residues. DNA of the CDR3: TGTGCCAGCTCACCATTGGGCCCTACCTACGAGCAGTACTTC. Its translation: CASSPLGPTYEQYF.

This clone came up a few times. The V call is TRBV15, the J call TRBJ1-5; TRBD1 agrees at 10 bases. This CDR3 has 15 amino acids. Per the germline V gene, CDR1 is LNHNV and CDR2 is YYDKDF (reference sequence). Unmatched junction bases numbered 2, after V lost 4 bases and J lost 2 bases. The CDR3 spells CATSTGTGGNQPQHF. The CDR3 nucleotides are TGTGCCACCAGCACCGGGACAGGGGGCAATCAGCCCCAGCATTTT. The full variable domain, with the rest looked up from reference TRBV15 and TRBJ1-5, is DAMVIQNPRYQVTQFGKPVTLSCSQTLNHNVMYWYQQKSSQAPKLLFHYYDKDFNNEADTPDNFQSRRPNTSFCFLDIRSPGLGDTAMYLCATSTGTGGNQPQHFGDGTRLSIL.

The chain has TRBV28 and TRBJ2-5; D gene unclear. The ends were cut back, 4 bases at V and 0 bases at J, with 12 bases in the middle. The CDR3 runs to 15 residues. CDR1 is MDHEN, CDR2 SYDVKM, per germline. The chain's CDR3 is CASSSRLIYQETQYF. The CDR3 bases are TGTGCCAGCAGTTCCAGACTTATTTACCAAGAGACCCAGTACTTC. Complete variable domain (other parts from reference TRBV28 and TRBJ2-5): DVKVTQSSRYLVKRTGEKVFLECVQDMDHENMFWYRQDPGLGLRLIYFSYDVKMKEKGDIPEGYSVSREKKERFSLILESASTNQTSMYLCASSSRLIYQETQYFGPGTRLLVL.

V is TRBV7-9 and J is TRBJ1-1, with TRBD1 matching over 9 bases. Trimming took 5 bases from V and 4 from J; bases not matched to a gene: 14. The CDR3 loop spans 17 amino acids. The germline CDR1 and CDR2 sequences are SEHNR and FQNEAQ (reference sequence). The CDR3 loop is CASSPGQGMSILTEAFF. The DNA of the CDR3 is TGTGCCAGCAGCCCTGGACAGGGGATGTCAATCCTCACTGAAGCTTTCTTT. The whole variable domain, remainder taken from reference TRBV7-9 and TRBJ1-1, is DTGVSQNPRHKITKRGQNVTFRCDPISEHNRLYWYRQTLGQGPEFLTYFQNEAQLEKSRLLSDRFSAERPKGSFSTLEIQRTEQGDSAMYLCASSPGQGMSILTEAFFGQGTRLTVV.

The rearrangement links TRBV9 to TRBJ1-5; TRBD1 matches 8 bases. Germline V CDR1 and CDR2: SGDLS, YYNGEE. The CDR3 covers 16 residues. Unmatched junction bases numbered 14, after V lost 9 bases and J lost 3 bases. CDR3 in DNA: TGTGCCACCAGGCGGGGGGACAGGAGTTTCAATCAGCCCCAGCATTTT. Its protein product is CATRRGDRSFNQPQHF.